The T cell receptor beta chain under discussion was sequenced for a study of glioma-infiltrating T cells. Study-wide findings and caveats: Tissue-blood divergence was below expectation in non-neoplastic patients, above in gliomas. Only very few CDR3 sequences appeared in both tissue and blood.

Amplification of TCR alpha and beta CDR3 regions from RNA used iRepertoire nested multiplex PCR. Input was about 85-400 ng of tissue mRNA or PBMC total RNA. In TCRdb, the multiplex PCR reads were re-called with MiXCR into one record per CDR3 protein. The data hold approximately 110,000 distinct CDR3 sequences, with roughly 20% observed a single time. Trimming cost V 1 base and J 2 bases; bases outside gene matches: 7. Germline V gives CDR1 SGHRS, CDR2 YFSETQ. The CDR3 covers 16 residues. The table lists this clonotype with a few counts. As yet, its antigen is unknown. Sequenced material: glioma tissue, nonneoplastic brain tissue, or PBMCs (not recorded which). The chain joins TRBV5-1 to TRBJ2-5, with TRBD2 matching over 8 bases. This TCR came from a human donor with low-grade glioma or glioblastoma, undergoing nonglioma brain surgery, or in good health (not recorded which). As DNA, the CDR3 is TGCGCCAGCAGCTTGTCGGTTAGCGGGACGCAAGAGACCCAGTACTTC. Its protein product is CASSLSVSGTQETQYF.